This TCR beta chain was obtained from a study of technical replicates of blood from a few donors. CDR1 is MNHEY and CDR2 is SMNVEV in the germline V gene (reference sequence). The V and J ends lost 4 bases and 4 bases respectively, with 19 bases between them. CDR3 length: 16 amino acids. Method: immunoSEQ multiplex PCR; TCRdb's copy keeps in-frame clones and lacks some. Among 55,000 to 75,000 clones listed, around 91% were seen once. Sequenced material: PBMCs. The chain uses TRBV27 and TRBJ1-2; D remains unclear. The sequence was obtained from a human donor in good health. Some clones in this sample may be carry-over from other donors' samples. The CDR3 loop reads CASSYSGSGKSYGYTF. As DNA, the CDR3 is TGTGCCAGCAGTTACTCGGGGTCGGGCAAAAGCTATGGCTACACCTTC.